This TCR beta chain was obtained from a study of blood T cell repertoires in COVID-19 (dated by TCRdb to about 2020). A note on the overall study: Collaborator samples came from the United States, Italy and Spain and covered acute and convalescent phases of COVID-19. The dataset comprised deeply sampled blood TCRbeta repertoires from subjects exposed to, actively infected with, or recovered from COVID-19. Where available, HLA class I and class II types were taken from metadata supplied by the sample provider and were not determined by assay-based typing. The repertoires were made available in a free public database intended to serve as a resource for research on the immune response to SARS-CoV-2. Samples were obtained from the ongoing ImmuneRACE study (first 160 participants) and from 1,254 subjects provided by 6 global collaborators. Sample metadata almost always included a de-identified subject ID, COVID-19 status, age in years and sex. The material from the prospective study consisted of cDNA or gDNA derived from T cells, B-cell-depleted T cells, or PBMCs.

Participants in the prospective study were enrolled through a virtual design, were aged roughly 18 to 90 years, and lived in 24 United States geographic areas. In the prospective study, cohorts were assigned on the basis of participant-reported clinical history obtained from a screening survey and a study questionnaire. Recovered participants in ImmuneRACE Cohort 3 were defined by two consecutive negative NP/OP PCR tests, clearance by a healthcare professional, or resolution of symptoms. Mobile phlebotomists in the prospective study collected whole blood, serum and a nasopharyngeal or oropharyngeal swab from every participant. Prospective study participants could optionally give additional blood draws and questionnaires over an approximately 2-month period. Before DNA extraction, blood samples from the prospective study were shipped at room temperature or frozen. The immunoSEQ Assay, a bias-controlled multiplex PCR, was used to amplify TCRbeta CDR3 regions from genomic DNA. The authors processed their data as follows. The number of nucleated cells in each sample was estimated by amplification of reference gene primers within the assay. To quantify the absolute abundance of each unique TCRbeta CDR3 rearrangement, sequence reads were collapsed and filtered. Productive Simpson clonality was computed per sample as the square root of Simpson's diversity index over productive rearrangements. TCRdb mirrors the immuneACCESS table, restricted to in-frame sequences. Some clones are absent from its copies; in checked studies, under half trace to an unresolved V gene, and the reason for the others is unknown. The D gene and trimming were derived from the DNA, and the V and J assignments and clone size from that table. Here the sample has roughly 330,000 clones; around 87% occur a single time. The ten most abundant clones make up about 5% of the sample.

A remark on this clone: This clone's antigen is unknown. No much larger clone exists at a distance of one base, and base qualities are not known.

CDR1 and CDR2 (SGHVS, FNYEAQ) derive from the germline V gene. Relative to germline, V is missing 4 bases and J is missing 3 bases, with 15 bases of the junction outside any gene match. Including cysteine and phenylalanine, the CDR3 has 18 amino acids. The DNA shown is the 54-base CDR3, in frame from base 1. What the work shows at the level of the full study, not this receptor alone: Clinical and demographic metadata were provided uncurated, with the amount varying by source and participant.

Input material: PBMCs or T cells enriched from blood (not recorded which). The receptor was derived from a woman in her twenties or thirties who had recovered from COVID-19. The sequence links TRBV7-6 to TRBJ2-3; 8 middle bases align to TRBD1. The DNA sequence is given as TGTGCCAGCAGCTCTTTTCGGACAGGGCGAATGGGAACAGATACGCAGTATTTT. Translated, it reads CASSSFRTGRMGTDTQYF. The CDR3 plus the reference TRBV7-6 and TRBJ2-3 genes for the other parts give the full variable domain: GAGVSQSPRYKVTKRGQDVALRCDPISGHVSLYWYRQALGQGPEFLTYFNYEAQQDKSGLPNDRFSAERPEGSISTLTIQRTEQRDSAMYRCASSSFRTGRMGTDTQYFGPGTRLTVL.